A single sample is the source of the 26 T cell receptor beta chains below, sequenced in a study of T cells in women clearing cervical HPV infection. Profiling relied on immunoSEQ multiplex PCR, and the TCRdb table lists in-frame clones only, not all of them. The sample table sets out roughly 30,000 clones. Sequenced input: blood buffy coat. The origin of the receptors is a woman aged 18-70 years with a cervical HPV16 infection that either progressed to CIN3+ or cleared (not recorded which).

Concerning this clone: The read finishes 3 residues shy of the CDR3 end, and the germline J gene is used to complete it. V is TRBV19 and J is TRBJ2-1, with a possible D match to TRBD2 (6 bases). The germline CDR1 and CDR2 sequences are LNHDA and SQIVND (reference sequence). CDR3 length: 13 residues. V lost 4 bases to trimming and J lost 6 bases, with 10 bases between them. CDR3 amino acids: CASSTYSGNEQFF. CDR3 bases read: TGTGCCAGTAGTACATATAGCGGCAATGAG.

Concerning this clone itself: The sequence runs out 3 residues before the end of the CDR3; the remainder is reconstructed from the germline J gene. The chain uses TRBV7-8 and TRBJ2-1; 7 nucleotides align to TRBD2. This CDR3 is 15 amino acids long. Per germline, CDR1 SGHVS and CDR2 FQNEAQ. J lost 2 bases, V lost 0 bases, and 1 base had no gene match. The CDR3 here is CASSLALAPYNEQFF. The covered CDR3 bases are TGTGCCAGCAGCTTAGCACTAGCGCCCTACAATGAG.

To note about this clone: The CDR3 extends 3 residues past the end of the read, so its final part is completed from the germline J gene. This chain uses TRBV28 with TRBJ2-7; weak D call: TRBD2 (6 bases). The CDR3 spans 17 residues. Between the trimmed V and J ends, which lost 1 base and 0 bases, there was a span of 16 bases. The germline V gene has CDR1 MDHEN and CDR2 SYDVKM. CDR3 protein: CASSLLEGGMSSYEQYF. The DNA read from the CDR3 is TGTGCCAGCAGTTTATTAGAGGGCGGGATGAGCTCCTACGAG.

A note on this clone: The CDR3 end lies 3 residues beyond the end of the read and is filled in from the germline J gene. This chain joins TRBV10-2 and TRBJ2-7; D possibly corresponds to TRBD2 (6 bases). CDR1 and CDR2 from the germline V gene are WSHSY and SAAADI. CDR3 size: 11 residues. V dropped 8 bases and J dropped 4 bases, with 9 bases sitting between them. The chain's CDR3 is CASGAGYEQYF. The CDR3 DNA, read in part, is TGCGCCAGCGGGGCGGGGTACGAG.

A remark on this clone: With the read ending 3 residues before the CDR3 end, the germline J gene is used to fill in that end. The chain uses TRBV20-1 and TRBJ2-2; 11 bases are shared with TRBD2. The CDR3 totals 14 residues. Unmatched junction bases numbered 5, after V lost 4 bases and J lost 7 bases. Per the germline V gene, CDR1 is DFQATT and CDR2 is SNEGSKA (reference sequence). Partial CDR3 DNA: TGCAGTGCTATTAGCGGGGGGGCGGACGGGGAG. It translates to CSAISGGADGE. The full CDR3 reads CSAISGGADGELFF.

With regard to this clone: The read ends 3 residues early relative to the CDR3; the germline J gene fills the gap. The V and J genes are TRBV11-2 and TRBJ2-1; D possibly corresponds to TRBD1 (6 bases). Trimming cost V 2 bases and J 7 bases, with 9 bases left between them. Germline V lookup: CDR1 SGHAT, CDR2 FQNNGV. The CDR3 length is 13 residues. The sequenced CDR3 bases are TGTGCCAGCAGCTTAAATAGGGGGAATGAG. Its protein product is CASSLNRGNE. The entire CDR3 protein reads CASSLNRGNEQFF.

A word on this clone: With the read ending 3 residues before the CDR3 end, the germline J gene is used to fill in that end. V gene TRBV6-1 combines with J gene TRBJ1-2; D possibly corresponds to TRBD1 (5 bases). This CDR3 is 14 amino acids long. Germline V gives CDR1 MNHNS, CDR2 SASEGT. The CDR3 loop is CASSGERDYGGYTF. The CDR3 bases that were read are TGTGCCAGCAGTGGAGAACGGGACTACGGAGGC.

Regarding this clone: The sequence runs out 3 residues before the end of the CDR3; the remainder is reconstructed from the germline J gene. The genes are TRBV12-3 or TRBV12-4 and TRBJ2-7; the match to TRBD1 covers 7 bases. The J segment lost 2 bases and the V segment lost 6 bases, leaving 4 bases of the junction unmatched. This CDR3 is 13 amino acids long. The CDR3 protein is CASSPGQAYEQYF. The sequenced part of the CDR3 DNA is TGTGCCAGCAGCCCCGGACAGGCCTACGAG.

The sequenced part of the CDR3 DNA is TGTGCCAGCTCACCTTCGGGACTAGCGGCGTACCAAGAGACG. Amino acids: CASSPSGLAAYQET. The full CDR3 is CASSPSGLAAYQETQYF. This chain joins TRBV18 and TRBJ2-3, with 11 positions matching TRBD2. The read terminates 3 residues before the CDR3 end, so the remaining end is supplied by the germline J gene. The CDR3 runs to 17 residues. Germline CDR1 KGHSH, CDR2 LQKENI.

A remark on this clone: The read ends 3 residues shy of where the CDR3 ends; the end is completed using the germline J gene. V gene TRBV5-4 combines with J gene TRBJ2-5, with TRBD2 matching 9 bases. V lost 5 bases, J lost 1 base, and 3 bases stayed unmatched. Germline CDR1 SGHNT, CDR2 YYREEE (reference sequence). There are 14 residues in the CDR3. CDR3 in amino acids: CASRTSGGQETQYF. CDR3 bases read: TGTGCCAGCAGGACTAGCGGAGGCCAAGAGACC. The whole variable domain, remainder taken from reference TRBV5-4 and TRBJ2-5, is ETGVTQSPTHLIKTRGQQVTLRCSSQSGHNTVSWYQQALGQGPQFIFQYYREEENGRGNFPPRFSGLQFPNYSSELNVNALELDDSALYLCASRTSGGQETQYFGPGTRLLVL.

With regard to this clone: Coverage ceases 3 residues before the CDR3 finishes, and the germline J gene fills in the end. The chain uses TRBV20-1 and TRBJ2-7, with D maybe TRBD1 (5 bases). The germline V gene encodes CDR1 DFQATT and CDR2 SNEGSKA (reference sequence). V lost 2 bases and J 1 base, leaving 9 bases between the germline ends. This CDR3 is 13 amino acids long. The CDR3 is CSARRGSSYEQYF. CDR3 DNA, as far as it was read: TGCAGTGCTAGAAGGGGTTCATCCTACGAG.

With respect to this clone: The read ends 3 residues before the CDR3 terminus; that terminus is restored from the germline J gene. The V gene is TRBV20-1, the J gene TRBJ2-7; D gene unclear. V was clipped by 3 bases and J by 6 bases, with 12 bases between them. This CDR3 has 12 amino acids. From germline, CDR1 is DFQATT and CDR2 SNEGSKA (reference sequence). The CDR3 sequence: CSASYRVPEQYF. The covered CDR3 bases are TGCAGTGCTAGTTATCGGGTCCCCGAG.

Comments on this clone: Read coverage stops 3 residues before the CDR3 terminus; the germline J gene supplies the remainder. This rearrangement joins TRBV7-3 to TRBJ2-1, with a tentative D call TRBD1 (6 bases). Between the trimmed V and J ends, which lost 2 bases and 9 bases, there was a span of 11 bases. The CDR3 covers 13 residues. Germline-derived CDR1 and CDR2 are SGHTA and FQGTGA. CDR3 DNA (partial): TGTGCCAGCAGCTTATTTCAAGGGGGTGAG. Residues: CASSLFQGGE. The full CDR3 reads CASSLFQGGEQFF.

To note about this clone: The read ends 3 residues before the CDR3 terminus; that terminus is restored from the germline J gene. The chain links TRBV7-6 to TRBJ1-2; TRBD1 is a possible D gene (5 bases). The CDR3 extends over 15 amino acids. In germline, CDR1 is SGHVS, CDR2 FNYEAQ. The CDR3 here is CASSLGTSLNYDYTF. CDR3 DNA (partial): TGTGCCAGCAGCCTCGGGACTTCTCTAAATTACGAC.

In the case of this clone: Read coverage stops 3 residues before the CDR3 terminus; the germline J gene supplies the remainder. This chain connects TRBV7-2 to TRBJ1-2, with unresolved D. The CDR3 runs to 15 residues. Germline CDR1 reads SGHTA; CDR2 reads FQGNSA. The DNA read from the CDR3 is TGTGCCAGCAGCTTAGTCGGCGGAATCTCCTACGAC. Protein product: CASSLVGGISYD. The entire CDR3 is CASSLVGGISYDYTF.

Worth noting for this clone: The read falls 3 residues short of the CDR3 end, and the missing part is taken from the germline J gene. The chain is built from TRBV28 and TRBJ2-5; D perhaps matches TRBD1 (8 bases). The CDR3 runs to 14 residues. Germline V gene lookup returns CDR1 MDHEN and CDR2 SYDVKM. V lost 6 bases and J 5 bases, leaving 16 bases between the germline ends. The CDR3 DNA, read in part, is TGTGCCAGCAGCCCCCTACAGGGGGGGGAGACC. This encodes CASSPLQGGET. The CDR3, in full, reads CASSPLQGGETQYF.

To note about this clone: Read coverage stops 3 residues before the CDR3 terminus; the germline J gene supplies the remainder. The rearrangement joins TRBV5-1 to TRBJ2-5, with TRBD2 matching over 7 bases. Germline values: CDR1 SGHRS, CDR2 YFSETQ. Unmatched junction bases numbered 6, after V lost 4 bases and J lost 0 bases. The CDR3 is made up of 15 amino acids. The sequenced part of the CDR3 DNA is TGCGCCAGCAGCCCCTGGGAGGGGTACCAAGAGACC. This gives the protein CASSPWEGYQET. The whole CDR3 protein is CASSPWEGYQETQYF. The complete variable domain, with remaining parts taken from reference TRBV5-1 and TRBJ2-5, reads KAGVTQTPRYLIKTRGQQVTLSCSPISGHRSVSWYQQTPGQGLQFLFEYFSETQRNKGNFPGRFSGRQFSNSRSEMNVSTLELGDSALYLCASSPWEGYQETQYFGPGTRLLVL.

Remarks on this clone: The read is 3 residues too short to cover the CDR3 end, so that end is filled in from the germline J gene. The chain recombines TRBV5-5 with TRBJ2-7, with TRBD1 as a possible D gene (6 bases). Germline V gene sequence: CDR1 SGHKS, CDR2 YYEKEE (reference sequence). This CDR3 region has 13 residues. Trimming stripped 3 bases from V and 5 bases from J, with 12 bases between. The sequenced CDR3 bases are TGTGCCAGCAGCTGGGACAATCTAAACGAG. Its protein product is CASSWDNLNE. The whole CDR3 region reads CASSWDNLNEQYF.

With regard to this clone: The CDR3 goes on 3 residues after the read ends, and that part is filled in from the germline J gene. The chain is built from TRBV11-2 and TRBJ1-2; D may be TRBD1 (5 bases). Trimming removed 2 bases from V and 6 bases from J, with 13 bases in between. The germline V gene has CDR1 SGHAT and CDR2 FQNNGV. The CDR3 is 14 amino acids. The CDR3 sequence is CASSLLDSFNGYTF. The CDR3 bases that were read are TGTGCCAGCAGCTTATTAGACAGTTTCAATGGC. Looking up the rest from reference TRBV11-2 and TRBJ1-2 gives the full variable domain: EAGVAQSPRYKIIEKRQSVAFWCNPISGHATLYWYQQILGQGPKLLIQFQNNGVVDDSQLPKDRFSAERLKGVDSTLKIQPAKLEDSAVYLCASSLLDSFNGYTFGSGTRLTVV.

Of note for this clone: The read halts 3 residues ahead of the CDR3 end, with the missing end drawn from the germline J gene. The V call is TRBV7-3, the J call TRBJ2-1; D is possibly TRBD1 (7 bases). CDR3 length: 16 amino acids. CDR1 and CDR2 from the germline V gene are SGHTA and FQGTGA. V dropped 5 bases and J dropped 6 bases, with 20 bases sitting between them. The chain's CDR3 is CASSQGGGRILNEQFF. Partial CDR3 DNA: TGTGCCAGCAGCCAGGGGGGCGGAAGGATCCTCAATGAG.

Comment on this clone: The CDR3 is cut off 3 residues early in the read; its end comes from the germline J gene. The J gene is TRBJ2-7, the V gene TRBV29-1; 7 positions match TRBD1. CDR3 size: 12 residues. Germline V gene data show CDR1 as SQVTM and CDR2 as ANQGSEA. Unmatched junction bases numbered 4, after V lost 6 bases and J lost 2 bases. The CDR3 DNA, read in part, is TGCAGCGTGACGGACAGGACCTACGAG. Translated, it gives CSVTDRTYE. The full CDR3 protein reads CSVTDRTYEQYF.

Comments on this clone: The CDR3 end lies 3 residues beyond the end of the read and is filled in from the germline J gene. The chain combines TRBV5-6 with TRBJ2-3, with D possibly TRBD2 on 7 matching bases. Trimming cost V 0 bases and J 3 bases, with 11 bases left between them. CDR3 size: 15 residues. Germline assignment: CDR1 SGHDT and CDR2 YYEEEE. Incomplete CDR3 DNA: TGTGCCAGCAGCTTGGTGGGGGGGCTTACAGATACG. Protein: CASSLVGGLTDT. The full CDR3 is CASSLVGGLTDTQYF.

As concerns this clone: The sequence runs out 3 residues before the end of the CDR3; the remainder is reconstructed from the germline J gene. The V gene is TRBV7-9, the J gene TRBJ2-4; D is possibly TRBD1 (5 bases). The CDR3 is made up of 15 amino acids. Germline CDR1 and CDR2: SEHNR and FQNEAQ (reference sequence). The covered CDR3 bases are TGTGCCAGCAGCTTAGAGGACATTTCTAACTATGGT. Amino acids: CASSLEDISNYG. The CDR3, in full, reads CASSLEDISNYGQYF.

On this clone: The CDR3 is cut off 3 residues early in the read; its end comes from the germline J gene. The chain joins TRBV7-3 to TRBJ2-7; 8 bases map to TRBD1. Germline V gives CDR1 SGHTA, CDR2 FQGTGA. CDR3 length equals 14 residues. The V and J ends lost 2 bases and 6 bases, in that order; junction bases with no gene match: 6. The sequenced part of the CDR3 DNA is TGTGCCAGCAGCTTATACAGGGGGGCAGGCGAG. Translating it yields CASSLYRGAGE. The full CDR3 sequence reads CASSLYRGAGEQYF.

Partial CDR3 DNA: TGCAGTGCGCGGGACTCTAGCGGCAGAGCAGATACG. It codes for CSARDSSGRADT. The entire CDR3 protein is CSARDSSGRADTQYF. The chain joins TRBV20-1 to TRBJ2-3; 7 nucleotides agree with TRBD2. Coverage ceases 3 residues before the CDR3 finishes, and the germline J gene fills in the end. The CDR3 is 15 amino acids. The junction had 13 bases not matched to a gene; V was cut back by 6 bases and J by 4 bases. Looked up from germline, CDR1 is DFQATT and CDR2 is SNEGSKA (reference sequence).

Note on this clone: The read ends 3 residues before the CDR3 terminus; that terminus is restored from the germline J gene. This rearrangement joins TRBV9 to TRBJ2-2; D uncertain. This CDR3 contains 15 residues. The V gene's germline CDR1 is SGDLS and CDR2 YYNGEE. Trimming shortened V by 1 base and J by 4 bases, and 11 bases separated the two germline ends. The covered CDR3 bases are TGTGCCAGCAGCGTAATCGATGCGAGCACCGGGGAG. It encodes CASSVIDASTGE. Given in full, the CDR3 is CASSVIDASTGELFF.